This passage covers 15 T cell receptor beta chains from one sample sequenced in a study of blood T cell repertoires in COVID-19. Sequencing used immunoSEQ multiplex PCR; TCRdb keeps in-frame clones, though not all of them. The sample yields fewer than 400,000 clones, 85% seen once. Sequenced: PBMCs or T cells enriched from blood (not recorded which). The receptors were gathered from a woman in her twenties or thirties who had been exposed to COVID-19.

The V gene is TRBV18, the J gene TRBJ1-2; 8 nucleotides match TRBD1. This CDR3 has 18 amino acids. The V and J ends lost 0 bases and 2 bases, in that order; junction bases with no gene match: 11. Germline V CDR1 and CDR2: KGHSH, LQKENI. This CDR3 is CASSPPGQGKGLNYGYTF. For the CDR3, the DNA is TGTGCCAGCTCACCACCCGGACAGGGCAAAGGATTAAACTATGGCTACACCTTC.

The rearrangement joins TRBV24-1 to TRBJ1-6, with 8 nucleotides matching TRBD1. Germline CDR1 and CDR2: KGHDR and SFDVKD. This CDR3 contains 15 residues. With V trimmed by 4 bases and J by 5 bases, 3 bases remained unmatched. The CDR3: CATSDSTGDNSPLHF. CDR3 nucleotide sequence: TGTGCCACCAGTGACTCGACAGGGGATAATTCACCCCTCCACTTT.

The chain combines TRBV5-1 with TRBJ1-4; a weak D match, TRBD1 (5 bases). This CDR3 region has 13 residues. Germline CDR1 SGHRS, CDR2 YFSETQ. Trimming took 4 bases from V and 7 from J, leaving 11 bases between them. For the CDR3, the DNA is TGCGCCAGCAGCCGGATGGGGGGTGAAAAACTGTTTTTT. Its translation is CASSRMGGEKLFF.

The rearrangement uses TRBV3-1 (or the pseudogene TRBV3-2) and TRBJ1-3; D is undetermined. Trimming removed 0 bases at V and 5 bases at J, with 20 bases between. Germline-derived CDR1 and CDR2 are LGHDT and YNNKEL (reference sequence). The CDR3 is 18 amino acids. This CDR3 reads CASSQESRYVSLRNTIYF. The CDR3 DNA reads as TGTGCCAGCAGCCAAGAATCTAGGTATGTCAGTCTACGAAACACCATATATTTT.

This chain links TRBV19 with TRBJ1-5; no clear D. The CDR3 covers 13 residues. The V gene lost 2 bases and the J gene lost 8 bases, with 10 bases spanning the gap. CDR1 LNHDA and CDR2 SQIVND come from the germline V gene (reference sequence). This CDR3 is CASSILRGEPQHF. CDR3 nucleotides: TGTGCCAGTAGTATATTGCGAGGTGAGCCCCAGCATTTT.

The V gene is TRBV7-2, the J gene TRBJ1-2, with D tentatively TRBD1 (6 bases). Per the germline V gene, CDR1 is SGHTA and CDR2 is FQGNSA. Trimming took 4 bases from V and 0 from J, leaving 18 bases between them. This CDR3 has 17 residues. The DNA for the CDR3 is TGTGCCAGCAGCTCATGGGGGCCAGGGCAAGCTAACTATGGCTACACCTTC. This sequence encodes CASSSWGPGQANYGYTF.

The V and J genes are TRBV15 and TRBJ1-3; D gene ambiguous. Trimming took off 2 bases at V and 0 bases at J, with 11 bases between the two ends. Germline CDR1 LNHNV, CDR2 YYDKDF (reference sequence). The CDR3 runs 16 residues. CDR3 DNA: TGTGCCACCAGCAGAAGATCAGGAATCTCTGGAAACACCATATATTTT. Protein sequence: CATSRRSGISGNTIYF.

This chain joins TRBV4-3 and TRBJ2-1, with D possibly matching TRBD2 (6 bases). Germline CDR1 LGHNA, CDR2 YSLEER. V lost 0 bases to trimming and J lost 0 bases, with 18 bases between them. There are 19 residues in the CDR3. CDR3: CASSQEFGGAMSSYNEQFF. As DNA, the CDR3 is TGCGCCAGCAGCCAAGAATTCGGGGGAGCCATGAGCTCCTACAATGAGCAGTTCTTC.

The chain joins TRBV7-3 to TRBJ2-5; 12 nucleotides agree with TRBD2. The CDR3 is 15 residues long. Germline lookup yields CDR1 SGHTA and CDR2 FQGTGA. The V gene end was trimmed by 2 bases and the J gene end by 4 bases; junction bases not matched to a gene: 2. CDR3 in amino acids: CASSLGLAGTETQYF. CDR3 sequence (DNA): TGTGCCAGCAGCTTAGGACTAGCGGGGACAGAGACCCAGTACTTC.

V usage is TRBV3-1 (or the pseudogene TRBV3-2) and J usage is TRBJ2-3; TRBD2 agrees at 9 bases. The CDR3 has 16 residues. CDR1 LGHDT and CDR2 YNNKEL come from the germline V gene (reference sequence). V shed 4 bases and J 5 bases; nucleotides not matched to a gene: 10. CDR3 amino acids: CASSLIMRGGIDTQYF. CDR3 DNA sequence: TGTGCCAGCAGCCTCATAATGCGGGGGGGAATAGATACGCAGTATTTT.

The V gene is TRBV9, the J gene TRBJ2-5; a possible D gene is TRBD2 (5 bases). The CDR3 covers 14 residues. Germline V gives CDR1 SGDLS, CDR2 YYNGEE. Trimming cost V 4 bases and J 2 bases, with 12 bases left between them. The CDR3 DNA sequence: TGTGCCAGCAGCCCTGAGGGCGGGCAAGAGACCCAGTACTTC. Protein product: CASSPEGGQETQYF.

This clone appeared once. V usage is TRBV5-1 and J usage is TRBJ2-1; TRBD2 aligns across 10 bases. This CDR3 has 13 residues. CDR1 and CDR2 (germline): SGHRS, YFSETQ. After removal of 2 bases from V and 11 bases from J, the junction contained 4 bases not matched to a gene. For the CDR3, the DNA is TGCGCCAGCAGCTTAGTAGCGGGGGGTCAGCAGTTCTTC. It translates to CASSLVAGGQQFF. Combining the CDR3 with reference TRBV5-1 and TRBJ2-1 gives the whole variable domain KAGVTQTPRYLIKTRGQQVTLSCSPISGHRSVSWYQQTPGQGLQFLFEYFSETQRNKGNFPGRFSGRQFSNSRSEMNVSTLELGDSALYLCASSLVAGGQQFFGPGTRLTVL.

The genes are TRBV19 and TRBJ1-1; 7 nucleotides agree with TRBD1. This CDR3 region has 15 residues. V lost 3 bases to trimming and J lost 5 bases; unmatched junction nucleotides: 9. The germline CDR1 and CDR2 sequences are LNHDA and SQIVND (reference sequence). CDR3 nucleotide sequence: TGTGCCAGTAGTATGCCGACAGGGATGGGAACTGAAGCTTTCTTT. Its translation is CASSMPTGMGTEAFF.

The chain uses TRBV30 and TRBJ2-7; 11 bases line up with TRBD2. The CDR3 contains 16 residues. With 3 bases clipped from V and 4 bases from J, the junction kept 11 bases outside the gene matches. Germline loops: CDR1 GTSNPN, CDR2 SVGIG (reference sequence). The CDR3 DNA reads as TGTGCCTGGAGCCGGCCACTAGCGGGAGTTACGTACGAGCAGTACTTC. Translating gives CAWSRPLAGVTYEQYF.

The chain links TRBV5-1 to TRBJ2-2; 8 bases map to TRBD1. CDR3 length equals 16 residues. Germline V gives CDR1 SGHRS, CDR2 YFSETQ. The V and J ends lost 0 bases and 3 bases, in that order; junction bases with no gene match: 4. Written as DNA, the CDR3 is TGCGCCAGCAGCTTGGCGGGGACAGGTCACACCGGGGAGCTGTTTTTT. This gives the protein CASSLAGTGHTGELFF.